Given below is one T cell receptor beta chain in context. Sequencing used immunoSEQ multiplex PCR; TCRdb keeps in-frame clones, though not all of them. The repertoire has under 200,000 clones, about four fifths of them found once; the top ten carry under 8%. This specimen belongs to a study of blood T cell repertoires in COVID-19. About the research overall: Sample material is recorded as cDNA or gDNA derived from T cells, B-cell-depleted T cells, or PBMCs.

This CDR3 region has 15 residues. After removal of 5 bases from V and 7 bases from J, the junction contained 8 bases not matched to a gene. Germline values: CDR1 SGHVS, CDR2 FQNEAQ. V usage is TRBV7-8 and J usage is TRBJ2-2; 9 bases agree with TRBD2. Sequences were obtained from peripheral blood. The TCR comes from a man between 60 and 75 years old with acute or convalescent COVID-19. The CDR3 coding sequence is TGTGCCAGCAGCCCCCGGCAGCGGGGGGTCGGGGAGCTGTTTTTT. Its translation: CASSPRQRGVGELFF.